The TCR beta chain described here comes from a study of T-cell reconstitution after alpha-beta-depleted transplantation in children. As it was prepared, the TCRbeta library received unique molecular identifiers. Using its own MiXCR run on the PCR reads, TCRdb lists one record per CDR3 protein. This table has some 280,000 distinct CDR3 sequences, over 8% appearing once. Trimming pared 2 bases from V and 6 bases from J, leaving 19 bases between. The CDR3 length is 16 residues. Germline values: CDR1 SGHDT, CDR2 YYEEEE. The chain is built from TRBV5-6 and TRBJ2-3; tentative D call: TRBD1 (5 bases). The receptor was isolated from a human donor who donated a stem cell graft to a child with SCID. The sequencing used PBMCs from the stem cell graft donor, collected from the stem cell graft. CDR3 sequence (DNA): TGTGCCAGCAGCTTTGGGTCAGGGAATTATCCCGATACGCAGTATTTT. Translated, it gives CASSFGSGNYPDTQYF.